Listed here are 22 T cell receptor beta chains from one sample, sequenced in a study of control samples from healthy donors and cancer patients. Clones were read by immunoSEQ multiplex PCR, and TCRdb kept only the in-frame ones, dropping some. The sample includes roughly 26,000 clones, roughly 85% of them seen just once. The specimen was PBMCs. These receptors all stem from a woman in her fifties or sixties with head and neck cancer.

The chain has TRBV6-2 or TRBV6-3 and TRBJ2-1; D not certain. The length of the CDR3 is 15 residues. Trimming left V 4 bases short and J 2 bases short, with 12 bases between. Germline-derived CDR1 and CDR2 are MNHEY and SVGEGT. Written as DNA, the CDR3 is TGTGCCAGCAGTTTCGGGTCCGTGACCTACAATGAGCAGTTCTTC. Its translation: CASSFGSVTYNEQFF.

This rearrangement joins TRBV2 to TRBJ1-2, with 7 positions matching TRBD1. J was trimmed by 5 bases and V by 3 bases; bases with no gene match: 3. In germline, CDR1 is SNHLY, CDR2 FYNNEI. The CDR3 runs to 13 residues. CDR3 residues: CASSEQGVYGYTF. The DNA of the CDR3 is TGTGCCAGCAGTGAGCAGGGGGTATATGGCTACACCTTC.

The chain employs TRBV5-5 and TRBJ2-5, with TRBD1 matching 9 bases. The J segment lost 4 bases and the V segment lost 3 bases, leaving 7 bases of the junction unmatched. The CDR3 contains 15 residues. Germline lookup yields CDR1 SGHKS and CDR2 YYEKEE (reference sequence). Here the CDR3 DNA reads TGTGCCAGCAGCTCGACACAGGGGGCAAGAGAGACCCAGTACTTC. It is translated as CASSSTQGARETQYF.

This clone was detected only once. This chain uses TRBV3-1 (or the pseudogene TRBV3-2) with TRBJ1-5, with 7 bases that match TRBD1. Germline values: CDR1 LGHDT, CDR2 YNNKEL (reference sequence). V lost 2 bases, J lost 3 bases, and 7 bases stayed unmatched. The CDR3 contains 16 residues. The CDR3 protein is CASSQLAGGDNQPQHF. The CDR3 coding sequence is TGTGCCAGCAGCCAATTGGCAGGGGGAGACAATCAGCCCCAGCATTTT.

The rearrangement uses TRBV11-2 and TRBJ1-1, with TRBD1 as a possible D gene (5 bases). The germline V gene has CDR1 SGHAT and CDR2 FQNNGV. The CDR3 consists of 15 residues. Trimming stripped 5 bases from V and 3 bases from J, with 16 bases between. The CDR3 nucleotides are TGTGCCAGCAGCGCCACAGGCGCCTGGTACACTGAAGCTTTCTTT. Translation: CASSATGAWYTEAFF.

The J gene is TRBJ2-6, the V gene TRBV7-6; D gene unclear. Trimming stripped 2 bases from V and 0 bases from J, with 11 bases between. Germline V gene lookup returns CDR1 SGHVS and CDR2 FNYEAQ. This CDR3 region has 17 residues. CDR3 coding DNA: TGTGCCAGCAGCTTACCAACCGCAGGCTCTGGGGCCAACGTCCTGACTTTC. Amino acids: CASSLPTAGSGANVLTF.

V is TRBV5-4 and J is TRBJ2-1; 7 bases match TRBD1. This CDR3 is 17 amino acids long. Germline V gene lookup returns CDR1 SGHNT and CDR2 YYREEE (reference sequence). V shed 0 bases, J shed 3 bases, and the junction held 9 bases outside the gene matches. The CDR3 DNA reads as TGTGCCAGCAGCTTGGAGGCCGGGACAGTTTACTACAATGAGCAGTTCTTC. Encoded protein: CASSLEAGTVYYNEQFF. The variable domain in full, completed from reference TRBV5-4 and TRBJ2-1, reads ETGVTQSPTHLIKTRGQQVTLRCSSQSGHNTVSWYQQALGQGPQFIFQYYREEENGRGNFPPRFSGLQFPNYSSELNVNALELDDSALYLCASSLEAGTVYYNEQFFGPGTRLTVL.

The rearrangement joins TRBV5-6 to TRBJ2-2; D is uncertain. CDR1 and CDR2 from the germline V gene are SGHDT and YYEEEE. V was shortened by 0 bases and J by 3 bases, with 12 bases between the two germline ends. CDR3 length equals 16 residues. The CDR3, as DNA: TGTGCCAGCAGCTTGGTTTCTTTTCTGGACACCGGGGAGCTGTTTTTT. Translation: CASSLVSFLDTGELFF.

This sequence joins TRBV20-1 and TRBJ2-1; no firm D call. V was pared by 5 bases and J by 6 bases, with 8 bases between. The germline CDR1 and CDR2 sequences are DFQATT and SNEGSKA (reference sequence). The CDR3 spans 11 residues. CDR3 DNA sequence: TGCAGTGCTGGACGTCTCAATGAGCAGTTCTTC. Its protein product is CSAGRLNEQFF.

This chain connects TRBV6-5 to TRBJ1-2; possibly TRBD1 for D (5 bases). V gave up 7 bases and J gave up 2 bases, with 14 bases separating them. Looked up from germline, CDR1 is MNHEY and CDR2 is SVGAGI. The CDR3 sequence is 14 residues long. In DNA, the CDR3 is TGTGCCAGCATTAGGGGCCAAGGGAACTATGGCTACACCTTC. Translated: CASIRGQGNYGYTF.

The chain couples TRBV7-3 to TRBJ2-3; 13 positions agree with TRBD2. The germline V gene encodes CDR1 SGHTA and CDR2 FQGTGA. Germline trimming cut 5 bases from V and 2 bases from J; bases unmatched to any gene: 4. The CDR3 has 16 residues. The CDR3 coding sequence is TGTGCCAGCAGCCCAGGGACTAGCGGGAACACAGATACGCAGTATTTT. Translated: CASSPGTSGNTDTQYF. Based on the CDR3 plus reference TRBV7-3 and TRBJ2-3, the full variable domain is GAGVSQTPSNKVTEKGKYVELRCDPISGHTALYWYRQSLGQGPEFLIYFQGTGAADDSGLPNDRFFAVRPEGSVSTLKIQRTERGDSAVYLCASSPGTSGNTDTQYFGPGTRLTVL.

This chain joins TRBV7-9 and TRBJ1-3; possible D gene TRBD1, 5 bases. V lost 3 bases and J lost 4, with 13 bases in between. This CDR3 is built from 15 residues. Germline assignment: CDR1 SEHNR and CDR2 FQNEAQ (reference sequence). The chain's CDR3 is CASSFRGTSGNTIYF. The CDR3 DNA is TGTGCCAGCAGCTTCCGGGGGACTTCGGGAAACACCATATATTTT.

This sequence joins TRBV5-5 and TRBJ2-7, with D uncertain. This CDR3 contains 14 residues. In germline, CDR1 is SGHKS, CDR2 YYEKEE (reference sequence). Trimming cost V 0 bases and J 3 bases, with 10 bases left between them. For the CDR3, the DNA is TGTGCCAGCAGCTTGGGCACGGGCCGCTACGAGCAGTACTTC. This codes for CASSLGTGRYEQYF.

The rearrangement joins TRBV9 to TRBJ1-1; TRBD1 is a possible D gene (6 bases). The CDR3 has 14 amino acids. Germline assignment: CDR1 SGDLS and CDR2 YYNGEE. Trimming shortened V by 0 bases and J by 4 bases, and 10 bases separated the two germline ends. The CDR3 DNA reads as TGTGCCAGCAGCGTAGGGCAACAGGGCACTGAAGCTTTCTTT. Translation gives CASSVGQQGTEAFF.

The chain's CDR3 is CASSQQLSGNTIYF. The CDR3, as DNA: TGTGCCAGCAGCCAGCAACTCTCTGGAAACACCATATATTTT. The J gene is TRBJ1-3, the V gene TRBV7-2; unclear D gene. CDR1 and CDR2 (germline): SGHTA, FQGNSA. Trimming removed 5 bases at V and 0 bases at J, with 8 bases between. The CDR3 runs to 14 residues.

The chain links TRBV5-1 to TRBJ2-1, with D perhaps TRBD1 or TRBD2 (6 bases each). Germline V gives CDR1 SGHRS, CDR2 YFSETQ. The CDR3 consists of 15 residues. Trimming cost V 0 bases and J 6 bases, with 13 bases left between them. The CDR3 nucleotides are TGCGCCAGCAGCTTGGTTCCCAGGGGACTCAATGAGCAGTTCTTC. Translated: CASSLVPRGLNEQFF.

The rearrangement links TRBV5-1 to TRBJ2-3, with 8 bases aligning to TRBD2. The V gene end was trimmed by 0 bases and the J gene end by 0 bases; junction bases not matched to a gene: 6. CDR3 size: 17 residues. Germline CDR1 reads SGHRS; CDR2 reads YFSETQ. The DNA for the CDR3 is TGCGCCAGCAGCTTGGGGCGCGGGGGGACGAGCACAGATACGCAGTATTTT. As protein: CASSLGRGGTSTDTQYF. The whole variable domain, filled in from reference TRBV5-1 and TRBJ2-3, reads KAGVTQTPRYLIKTRGQQVTLSCSPISGHRSVSWYQQTPGQGLQFLFEYFSETQRNKGNFPGRFSGRQFSNSRSEMNVSTLELGDSALYLCASSLGRGGTSTDTQYFGPGTRLTVL.

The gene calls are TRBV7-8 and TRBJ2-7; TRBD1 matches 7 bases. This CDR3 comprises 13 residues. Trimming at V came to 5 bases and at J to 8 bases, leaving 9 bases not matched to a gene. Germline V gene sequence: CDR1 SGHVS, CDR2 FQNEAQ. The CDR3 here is CASSGAGGTQQYF. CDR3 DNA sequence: TGTGCCAGCAGCGGAGCAGGGGGTACGCAGCAGTACTTC.

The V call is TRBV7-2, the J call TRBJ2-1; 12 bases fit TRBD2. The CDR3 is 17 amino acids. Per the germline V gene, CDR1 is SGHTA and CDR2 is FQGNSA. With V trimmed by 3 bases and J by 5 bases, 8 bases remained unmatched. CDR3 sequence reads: CASSLTKWTSGDNEQFF. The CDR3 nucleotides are TGTGCCAGCAGCTTGACAAAATGGACTAGCGGGGACAATGAGCAGTTCTTC. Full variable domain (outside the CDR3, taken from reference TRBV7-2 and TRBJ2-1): GAGVSQSPSNKVTEKGKDVELRCDPISGHTALYWYRQSLGQGLEFLIYFQGNSAPDKSGLPSDRFSAERTGGSVSTLTIQRTQQEDSAVYLCASSLTKWTSGDNEQFFGPGTRLTVL.

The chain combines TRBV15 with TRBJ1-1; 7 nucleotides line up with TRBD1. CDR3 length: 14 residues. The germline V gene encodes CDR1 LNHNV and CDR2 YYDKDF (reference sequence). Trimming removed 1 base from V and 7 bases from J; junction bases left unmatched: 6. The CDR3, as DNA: TGTGCCACCAGCAGAGCGGGAACAGGGGATGAAGCTTTCTTT. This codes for CATSRAGTGDEAFF.

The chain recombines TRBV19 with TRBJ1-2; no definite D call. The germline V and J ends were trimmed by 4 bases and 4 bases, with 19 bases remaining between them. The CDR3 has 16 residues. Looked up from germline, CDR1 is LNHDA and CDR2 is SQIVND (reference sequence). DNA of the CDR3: TGTGCCAGTAGTACGCCAACCCTGGGTCGGAGCTATGGCTACACCTTC. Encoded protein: CASSTPTLGRSYGYTF.

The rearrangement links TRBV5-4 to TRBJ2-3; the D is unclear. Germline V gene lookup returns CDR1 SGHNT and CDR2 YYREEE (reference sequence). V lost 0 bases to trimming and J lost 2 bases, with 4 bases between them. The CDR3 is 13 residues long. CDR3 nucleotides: TGTGCCAGCAGCTTGGAGGTCACAGATACGCAGTATTTT. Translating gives CASSLEVTDTQYF.